This T cell receptor beta chain is from a study of blood T cell repertoires in COVID-19. Sequenced by immunoSEQ multiplex PCR; TCRdb stores in-frame clones only, minus some. The table records roughly 410,000 clones, approximately 91% of them present only once. The receptor was derived from a woman in her 40s with COVID-19, enrolled during active disease. Sequencing input: peripheral blood.

The DNA for the CDR3 is TGTGCCACCAGCAGAGACAACTCTGGGGCCAACGTCCTGACTTTC. Amino acids: CATSRDNSGANVLTF. This chain uses TRBV15 with TRBJ2-6, with D unclear. The V end was cut by 0 bases, the J end by 0 bases, with 3 bases between. From germline, CDR1 is LNHNV and CDR2 YYDKDF (reference sequence). The CDR3 totals 15 residues.